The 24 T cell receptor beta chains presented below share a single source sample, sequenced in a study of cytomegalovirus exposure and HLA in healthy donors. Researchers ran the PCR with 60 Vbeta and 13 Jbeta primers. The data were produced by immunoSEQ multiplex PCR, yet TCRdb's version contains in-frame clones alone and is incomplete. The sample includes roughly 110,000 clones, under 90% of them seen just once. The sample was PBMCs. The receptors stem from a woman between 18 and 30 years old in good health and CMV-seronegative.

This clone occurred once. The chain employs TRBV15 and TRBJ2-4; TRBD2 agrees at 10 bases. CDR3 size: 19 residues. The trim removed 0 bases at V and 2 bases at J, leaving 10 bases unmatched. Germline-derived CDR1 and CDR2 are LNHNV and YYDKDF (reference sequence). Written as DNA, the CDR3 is TGTGCCACCAGCAGAGATCCGTGGACTAGCGGAAACACCAAAAACATTCAGTACTTC. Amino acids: CATSRDPWTSGNTKNIQYF.

The CDR3 nucleotides read TGCGCCAGCAGCGGATCCGGGACAGGGTACAATGAGCAGTTCTTC. It codes for CASSGSGTGYNEQFF. The J gene is TRBJ2-1, the V gene TRBV5-1; 9 positions agree with TRBD1. The CDR3 covers 15 residues. V lost 4 bases and J lost 4; bases outside the gene matches: 6. Germline V gene lookup returns CDR1 SGHRS and CDR2 YFSETQ. Supplemented by reference TRBV5-1 and TRBJ2-1, the full variable domain reads KAGVTQTPRYLIKTRGQQVTLSCSPISGHRSVSWYQQTPGQGLQFLFEYFSETQRNKGNFPGRFSGRQFSNSRSEMNVSTLELGDSALYLCASSGSGTGYNEQFFGPGTRLTVL.

DNA for the CDR3: TGTGCCAGCAGTGACCCGACAGAGATTGGCTATGGCTACACCTTC. This sequence encodes CASSDPTEIGYGYTF. V is TRBV25-1 and J is TRBJ1-2; TRBD1 might be the D (5 bases). The length of the CDR3 is 15 residues. Germline assignment: CDR1 MGHDK and CDR2 SYGVNS. V lost 3 bases, J lost 4 bases, and 15 bases lay in between.

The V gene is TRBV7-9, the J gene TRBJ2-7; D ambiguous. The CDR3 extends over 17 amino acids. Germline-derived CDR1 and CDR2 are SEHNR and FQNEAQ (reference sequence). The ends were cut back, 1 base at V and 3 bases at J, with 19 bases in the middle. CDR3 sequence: CASSLGFNRTVGYEQYV. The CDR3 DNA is TGTGCCAGCAGCTTAGGGTTTAATCGAACAGTGGGCTACGAGCAGTACGTC.

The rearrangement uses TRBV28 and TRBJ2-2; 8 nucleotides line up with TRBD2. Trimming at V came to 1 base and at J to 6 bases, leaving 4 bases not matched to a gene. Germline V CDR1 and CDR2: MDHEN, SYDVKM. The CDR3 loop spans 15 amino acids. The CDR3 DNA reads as TGTGCCAGCAGTTTATCAGCGGGAGAGCCCGGGGAGCTGTTTTTT. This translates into CASSLSAGEPGELFF. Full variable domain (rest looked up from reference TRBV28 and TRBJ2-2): DVKVTQSSRYLVKRTGEKVFLECVQDMDHENMFWYRQDPGLGLRLIYFSYDVKMKEKGDIPEGYSVSREKKERFSLILESASTNQTSMYLCASSLSAGEPGELFFGEGSRLTVL.

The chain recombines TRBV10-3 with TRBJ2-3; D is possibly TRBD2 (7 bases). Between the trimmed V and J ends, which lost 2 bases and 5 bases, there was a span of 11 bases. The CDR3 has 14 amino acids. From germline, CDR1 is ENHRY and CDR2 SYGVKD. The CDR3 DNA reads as TGTGCCATCAGTGAGGGGGGGGCTGTAGATACGCAGTATTTT. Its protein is CAISEGGAVDTQYF.

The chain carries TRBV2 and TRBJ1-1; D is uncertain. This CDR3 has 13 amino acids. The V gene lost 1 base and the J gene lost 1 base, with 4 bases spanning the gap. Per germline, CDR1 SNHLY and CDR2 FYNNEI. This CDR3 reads CASSEERNTEAFF. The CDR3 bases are TGTGCCAGCAGTGAAGAGCGGAACACTGAAGCTTTCTTT.

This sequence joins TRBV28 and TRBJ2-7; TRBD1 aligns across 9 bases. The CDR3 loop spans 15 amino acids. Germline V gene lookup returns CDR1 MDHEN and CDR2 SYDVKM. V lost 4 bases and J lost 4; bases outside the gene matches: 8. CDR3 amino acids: CASSSGTGMGYEQYV. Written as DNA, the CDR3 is TGTGCCAGCAGTTCGGGGACAGGGATGGGGTACGAGCAGTACGTC.

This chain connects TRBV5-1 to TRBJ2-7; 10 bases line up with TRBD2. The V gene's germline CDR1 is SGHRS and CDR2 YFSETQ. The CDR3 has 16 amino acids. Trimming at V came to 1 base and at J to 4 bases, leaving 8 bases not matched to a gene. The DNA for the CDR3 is TGCGCCAGCAGCTTGTCTTCTAGCGGGGGAGGTTACGAGCAGTACTTC. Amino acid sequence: CASSLSSSGGGYEQYF.

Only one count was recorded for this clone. The DNA of the CDR3 is TGTGCCAGCAGCTCATGGGACAGGCGCGACTATGGCTACACCTTC. Translated, it gives CASSSWDRRDYGYTF. The chain joins TRBV6-5 to TRBJ1-2, with TRBD1 matching over 8 bases. J was trimmed by 3 bases and V by 6 bases; bases with no gene match: 9. Germline CDR1 reads MNHEY; CDR2 reads SVGAGI. The CDR3 contains 15 residues.

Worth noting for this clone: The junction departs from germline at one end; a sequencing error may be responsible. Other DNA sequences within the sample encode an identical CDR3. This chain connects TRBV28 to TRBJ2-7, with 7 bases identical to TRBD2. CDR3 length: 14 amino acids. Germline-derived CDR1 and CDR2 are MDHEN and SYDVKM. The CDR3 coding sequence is TGTGCCAGCAGTCGCGGGAGTCTCACCTACGAGCAATACTTC. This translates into CASSRGSLTYEQYF.

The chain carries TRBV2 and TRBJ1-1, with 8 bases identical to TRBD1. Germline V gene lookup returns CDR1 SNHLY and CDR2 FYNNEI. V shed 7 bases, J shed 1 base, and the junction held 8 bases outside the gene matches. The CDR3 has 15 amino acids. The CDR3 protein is CASTLDRVANTEAFF. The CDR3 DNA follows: TGTGCCAGCACTTTGGACAGGGTAGCGAACACTGAAGCTTTCTTT.

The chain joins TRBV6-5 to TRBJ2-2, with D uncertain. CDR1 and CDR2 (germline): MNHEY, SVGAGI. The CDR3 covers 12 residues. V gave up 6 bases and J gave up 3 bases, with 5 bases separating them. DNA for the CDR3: TGTGCCAGCAGCCAATACACCGGGGAGCTGTTTTTT. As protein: CASSQYTGELFF.

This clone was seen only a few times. CDR3 in amino acids: CASRPGQGNEKLFF. The CDR3 DNA is TGTGCCAGCAGACCGGGACAAGGAAATGAAAAACTGTTTTTT. The V call is TRBV28, the J call TRBJ1-4, with D possibly matching TRBD1 (6 bases). The V gene's germline CDR1 is MDHEN and CDR2 SYDVKM. This CDR3 is 14 amino acids long. Trimming removed 6 bases at V and 5 bases at J, with 13 bases between.

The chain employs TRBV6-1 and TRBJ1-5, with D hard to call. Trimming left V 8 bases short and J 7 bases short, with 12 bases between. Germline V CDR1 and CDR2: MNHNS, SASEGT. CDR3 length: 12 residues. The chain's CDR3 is CASGVPGQPQHF. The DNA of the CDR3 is TGTGCCAGCGGTGTTCCGGGACAGCCCCAGCATTTT.

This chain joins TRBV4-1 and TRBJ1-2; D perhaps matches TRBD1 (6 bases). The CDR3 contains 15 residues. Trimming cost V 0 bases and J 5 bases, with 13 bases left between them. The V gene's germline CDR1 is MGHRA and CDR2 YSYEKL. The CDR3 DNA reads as TGCGCCAGCAGCCAAGATATTCAGGGGCTTTATGGCTACACCTTC. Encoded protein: CASSQDIQGLYGYTF.

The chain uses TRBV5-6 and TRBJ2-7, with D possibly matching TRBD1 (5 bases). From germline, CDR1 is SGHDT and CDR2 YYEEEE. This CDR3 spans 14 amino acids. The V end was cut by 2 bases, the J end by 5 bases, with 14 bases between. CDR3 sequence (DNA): TGTGCCAGCAGCTTTACGACAGCCACCCACGAGCAGTACGTC. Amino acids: CASSFTTATHEQYV.

CDR3 sequence: CASSPGGDTQYF. The CDR3 DNA reads TGTGCCAGCAGCCCAGGGGGGGATACGCAGTATTTT. This chain connects TRBV5-6 to TRBJ2-3, with D possibly TRBD1 on 7 matching bases. CDR1 and CDR2 (germline): SGHDT, YYEEEE. The CDR3 covers 12 residues. Trimming stripped 4 bases from V and 6 bases from J, with 9 bases between.

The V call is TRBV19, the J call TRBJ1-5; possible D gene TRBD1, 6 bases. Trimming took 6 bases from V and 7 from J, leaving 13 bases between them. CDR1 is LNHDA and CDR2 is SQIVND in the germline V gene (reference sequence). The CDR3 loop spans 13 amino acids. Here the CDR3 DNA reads TGTGCCAGTAGCCTCGGGGGGGGCCAGCCCCAGCATTTT. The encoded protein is CASSLGGGQPQHF.

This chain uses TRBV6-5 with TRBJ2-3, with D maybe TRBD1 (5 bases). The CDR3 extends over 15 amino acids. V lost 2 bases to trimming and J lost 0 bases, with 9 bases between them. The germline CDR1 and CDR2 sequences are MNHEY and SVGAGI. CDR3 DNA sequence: TGTGCCAGCAGTTACGACAGCGTTAGCACAGATACGCAGTATTTT. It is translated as CASSYDSVSTDTQYF.

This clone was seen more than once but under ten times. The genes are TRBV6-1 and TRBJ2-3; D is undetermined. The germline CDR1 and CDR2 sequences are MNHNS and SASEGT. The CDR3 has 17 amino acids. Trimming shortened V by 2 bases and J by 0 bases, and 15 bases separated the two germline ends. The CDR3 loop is CASSESIGPRSTDTQYF. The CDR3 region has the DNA TGTGCCAGCAGTGAATCTATTGGTCCTAGAAGCACAGATACGCAGTATTTT.

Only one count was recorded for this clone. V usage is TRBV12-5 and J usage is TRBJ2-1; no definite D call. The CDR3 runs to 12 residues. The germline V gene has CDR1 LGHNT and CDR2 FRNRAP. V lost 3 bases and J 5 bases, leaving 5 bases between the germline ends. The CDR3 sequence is CASGLQNNEQFF. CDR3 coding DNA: TGTGCTAGTGGTTTACAGAACAATGAGCAGTTCTTC.

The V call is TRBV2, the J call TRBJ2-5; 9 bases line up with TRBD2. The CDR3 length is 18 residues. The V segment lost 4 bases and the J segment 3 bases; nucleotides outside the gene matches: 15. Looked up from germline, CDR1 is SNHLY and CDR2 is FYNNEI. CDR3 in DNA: TGTGCCAGCAGTGGAAGATCGGCTAGCGGGAATTTCGAAGAGACCCAGTACTTC. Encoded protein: CASSGRSASGNFEETQYF.

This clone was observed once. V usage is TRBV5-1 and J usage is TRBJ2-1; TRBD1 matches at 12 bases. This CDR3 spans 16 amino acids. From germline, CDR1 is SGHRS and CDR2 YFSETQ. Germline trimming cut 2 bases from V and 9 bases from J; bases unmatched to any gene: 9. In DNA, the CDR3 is TGCGCCAGCAGCTTTTTACCGGGACAGGGGGCAAGTGAGCAGTTCTTC. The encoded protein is CASSFLPGQGASEQFF.